This T cell receptor beta chain was sequenced in a study of T cell responses to AZD1222 COVID-19 vaccine. This CDR3 has 15 residues. V gave up 0 bases and J gave up 9 bases, with 12 bases separating them. Per the germline V gene, CDR1 is MNHEY and CDR2 is SVGAGI. Here immunoSEQ multiplex PCR was the method, and the copy in TCRdb shows in-frame clones only, minus some. The sample lists about 93,000 clones, 80% to 90% occurring once. Notes on this clone: The target antigen is unknown.

General study findings and limits: Reportedly, nearly half of unique spike TCRs recognized epitopes outside B.1.351/B.1.1.7 mutations. Just six people given AZD1222 tested seropositive at baseline.

This TCR was sampled from an adult who received the AZD1222 COVID-19 vaccine. This specimen was peripheral blood, taken 28 days after the second AZD1222 dose. This chain links TRBV6-5 with TRBJ1-6; D ambiguous. Written as DNA, the CDR3 is TGTGCCAGCAGTTACTCGCGAGGGTTAGGTTCACCCCTCCACTTT. It yields the protein CASSYSRGLGSPLHF.